This TCR beta chain appears in the sequencing data of a study of T-cell reconstitution after alpha-beta-depleted transplantation in children. As it was prepared, the TCRbeta library received unique molecular identifiers. TCRdb redid the calling of the PCR reads with MiXCR, one entry per CDR3 protein. The sample carries 190,000 or so distinct CDR3 sequences, around 7% recorded once. This CDR3 is 11 amino acids long. The V end lost 1 base, the J end lost 8 bases, and 6 bases lay between the germline ends. Per the germline V gene, CDR1 is GTSNPN and CDR2 is SVGIG (reference sequence). This clonotype has at least ten counts.

The chain carries TRBV30 and TRBJ2-1; D is ambiguous. The origin of this receptor is a human donor who donated a stem cell graft to a child with Wiskott-Aldrich syndrome. This specimen consisted of PBMCs from the stem cell graft donor, obtained from the stem cell graft. CDR3 in DNA: TGTGCCTGGAGTGCTATGCATGAGCAGTTCTTC. It encodes CAWSAMHEQFF.